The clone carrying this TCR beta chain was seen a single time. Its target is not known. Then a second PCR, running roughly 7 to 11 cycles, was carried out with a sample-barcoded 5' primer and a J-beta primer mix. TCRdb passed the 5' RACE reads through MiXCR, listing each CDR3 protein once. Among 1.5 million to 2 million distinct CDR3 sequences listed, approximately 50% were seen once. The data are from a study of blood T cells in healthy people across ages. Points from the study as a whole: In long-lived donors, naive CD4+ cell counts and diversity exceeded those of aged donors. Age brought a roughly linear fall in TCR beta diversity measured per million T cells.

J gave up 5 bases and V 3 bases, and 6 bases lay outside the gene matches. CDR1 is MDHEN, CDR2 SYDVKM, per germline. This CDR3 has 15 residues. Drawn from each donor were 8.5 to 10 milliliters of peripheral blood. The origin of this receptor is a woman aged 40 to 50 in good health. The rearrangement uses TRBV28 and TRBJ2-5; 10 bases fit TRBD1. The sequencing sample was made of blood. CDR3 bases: TGTGCCAGCAGTTTGGAGGGACAGGGGATGGAGACCCAGTACTTC. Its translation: CASSLEGQGMETQYF.